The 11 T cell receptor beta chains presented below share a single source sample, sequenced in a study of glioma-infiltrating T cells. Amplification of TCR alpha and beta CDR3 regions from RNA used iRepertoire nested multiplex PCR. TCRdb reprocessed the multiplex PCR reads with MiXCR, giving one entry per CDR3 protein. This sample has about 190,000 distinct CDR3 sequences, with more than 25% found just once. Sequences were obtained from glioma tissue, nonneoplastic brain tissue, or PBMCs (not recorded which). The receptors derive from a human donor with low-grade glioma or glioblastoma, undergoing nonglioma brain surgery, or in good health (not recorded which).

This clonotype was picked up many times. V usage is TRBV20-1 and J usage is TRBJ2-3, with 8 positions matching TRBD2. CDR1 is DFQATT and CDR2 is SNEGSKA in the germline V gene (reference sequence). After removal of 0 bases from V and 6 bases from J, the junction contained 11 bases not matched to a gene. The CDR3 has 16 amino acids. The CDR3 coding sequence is TGCAGTGCTAGAGATGGAGTAGCGGGACCGGCGGATACGCAGTATTTT. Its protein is CSARDGVAGPADTQYF.

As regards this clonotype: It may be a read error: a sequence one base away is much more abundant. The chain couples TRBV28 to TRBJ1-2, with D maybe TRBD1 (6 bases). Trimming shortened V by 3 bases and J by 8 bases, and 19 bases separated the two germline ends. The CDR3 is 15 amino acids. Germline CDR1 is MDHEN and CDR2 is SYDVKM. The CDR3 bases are TGTGCCAGCAGTTTTACAGGGATGGCCTTGAACGGCTACACCTTC. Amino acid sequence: CASSFTGMALNGYTF.

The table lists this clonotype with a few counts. CDR3 coding DNA: TGTGCCAGCAGCGACGCACGGGACAGGGACCCAGATACGCAGTATTTT. Amino acid sequence: CASSDARDRDPDTQYF. This sequence joins TRBV7-6 and TRBJ2-3; 9 nucleotides match TRBD1. The J segment lost 4 bases and the V segment lost 5 bases, leaving 10 bases of the junction unmatched. This CDR3 has 16 amino acids. Germline loops: CDR1 SGHVS, CDR2 FNYEAQ.

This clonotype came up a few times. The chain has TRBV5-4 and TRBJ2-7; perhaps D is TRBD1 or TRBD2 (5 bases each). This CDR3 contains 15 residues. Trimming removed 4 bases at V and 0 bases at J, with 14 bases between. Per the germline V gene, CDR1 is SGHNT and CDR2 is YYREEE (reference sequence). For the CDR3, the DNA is TGTGCCAGCAGCCTGGACATGGGGAGCTCCTACGAGCAGTACTTC. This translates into CASSLDMGSSYEQYF.

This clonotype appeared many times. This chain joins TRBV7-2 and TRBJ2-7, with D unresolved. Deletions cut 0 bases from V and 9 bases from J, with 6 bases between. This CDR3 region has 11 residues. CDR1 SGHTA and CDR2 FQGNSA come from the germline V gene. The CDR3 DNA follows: TGTGCCAGCAGCTTAGCGCAAGGGCAGTACTTC. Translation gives CASSLAQGQYF.

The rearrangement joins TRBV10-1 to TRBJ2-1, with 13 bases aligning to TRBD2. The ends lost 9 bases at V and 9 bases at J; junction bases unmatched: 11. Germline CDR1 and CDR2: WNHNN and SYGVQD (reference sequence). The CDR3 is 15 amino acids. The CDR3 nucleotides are TGCGCCAGAGGGTGCCTGGGACTAGCGGGACGTGAGCAGTTCTTC. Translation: CARGCLGLAGREQFF.

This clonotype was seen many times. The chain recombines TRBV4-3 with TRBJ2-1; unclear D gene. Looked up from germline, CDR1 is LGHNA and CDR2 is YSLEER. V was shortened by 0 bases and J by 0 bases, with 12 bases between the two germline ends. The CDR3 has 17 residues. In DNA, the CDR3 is TGCGCCAGCAGCCAAGAGCCAGGACGGCTCTCCTACAATGAGCAGTTCTTC. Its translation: CASSQEPGRLSYNEQFF.

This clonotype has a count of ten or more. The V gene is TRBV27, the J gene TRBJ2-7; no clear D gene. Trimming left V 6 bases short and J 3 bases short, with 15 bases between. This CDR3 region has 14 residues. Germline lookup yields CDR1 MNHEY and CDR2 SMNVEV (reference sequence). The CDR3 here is CASRVAGRHYEQYF. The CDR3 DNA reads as TGTGCCAGCAGGGTAGCCGGACGCCACTACGAGCAGTACTTC.

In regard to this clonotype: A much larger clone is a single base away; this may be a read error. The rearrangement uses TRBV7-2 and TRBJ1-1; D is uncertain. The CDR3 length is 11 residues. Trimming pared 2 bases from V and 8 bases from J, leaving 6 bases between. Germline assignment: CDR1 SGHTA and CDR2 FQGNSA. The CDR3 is CASSLYSEAFF. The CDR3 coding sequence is TGTGCCAGCAGCTTATACTCAGAAGCTTTCTTT.

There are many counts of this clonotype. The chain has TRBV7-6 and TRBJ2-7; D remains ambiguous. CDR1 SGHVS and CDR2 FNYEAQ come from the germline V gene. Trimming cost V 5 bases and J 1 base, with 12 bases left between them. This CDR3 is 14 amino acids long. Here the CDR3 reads CASSQDSLSYEQYF. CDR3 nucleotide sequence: TGTGCCAGCAGCCAAGACTCGCTATCCTACGAGCAGTACTTC.

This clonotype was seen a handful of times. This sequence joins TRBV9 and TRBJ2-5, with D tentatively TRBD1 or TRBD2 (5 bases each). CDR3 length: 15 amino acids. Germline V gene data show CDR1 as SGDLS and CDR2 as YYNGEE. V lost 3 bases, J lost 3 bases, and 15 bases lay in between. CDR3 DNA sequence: TGTGCCAGCAGCGCCTGGGGGACGGCCAAAGAGACCCAGTACTTC. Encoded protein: CASSAWGTAKETQYF.